Listed here is a single T cell receptor (beta chain). These data are taken from a study of blood T cell repertoires in COVID-19. Residents of 24 US areas, aged roughly 18 to 89 years, made up the participants. In Cohort 3, a recovered donor had either two negative PCRs, clearance, or symptom resolution. Original analysis: From reference gene primer amplification, estimates of nucleated cell counts were derived. Profiled with immunoSEQ multiplex PCR; TCRdb holds only in-frame clones, not every one. That table gives V, J and clone size, and the DNA gave D and trimming. The sample yields under 200,000 clones, approximately 88% seen once. The CDR3 has 16 amino acids. V shed 4 bases and J 5 bases; nucleotides not matched to a gene: 11. Per the germline V gene, CDR1 is SNHLY and CDR2 is FYNNEI.

V gene TRBV2 combines with J gene TRBJ2-7; 10 bases fit TRBD1. This TCR came from a woman aged 18-35 years who had recovered from COVID-19. Sequenced material: PBMCs or T cells enriched from blood (not recorded which). Written as DNA, the CDR3 is TGTGCCAGCAGTGTCGGCGCGACAGGGGGCTCAAACGAGCAGTACTTC. It encodes CASSVGATGGSNEQYF.